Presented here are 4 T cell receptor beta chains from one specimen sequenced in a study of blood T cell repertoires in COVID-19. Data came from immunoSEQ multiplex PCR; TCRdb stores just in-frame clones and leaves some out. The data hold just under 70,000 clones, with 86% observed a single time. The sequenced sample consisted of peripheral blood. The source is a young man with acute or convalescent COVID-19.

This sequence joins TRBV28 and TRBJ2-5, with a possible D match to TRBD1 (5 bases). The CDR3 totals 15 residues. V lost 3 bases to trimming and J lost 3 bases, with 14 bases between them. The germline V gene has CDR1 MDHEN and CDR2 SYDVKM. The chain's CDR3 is CASSFWLGQKETQYF. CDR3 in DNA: TGTGCCAGCAGTTTCTGGCTGGGGCAAAAAGAGACCCAGTACTTC.

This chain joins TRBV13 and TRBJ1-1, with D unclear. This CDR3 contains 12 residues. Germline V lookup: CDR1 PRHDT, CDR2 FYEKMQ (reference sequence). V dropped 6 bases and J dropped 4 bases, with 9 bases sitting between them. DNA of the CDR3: TGTGCCAGCAGGCACCGAGGCACTGAAGCTTTCTTT. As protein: CASRHRGTEAFF.

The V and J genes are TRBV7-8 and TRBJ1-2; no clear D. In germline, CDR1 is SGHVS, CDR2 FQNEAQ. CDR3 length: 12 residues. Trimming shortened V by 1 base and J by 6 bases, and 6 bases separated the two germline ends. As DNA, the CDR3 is TGTGCCAGCAGCTTAGTCGGGGATGGCTACACCTTC. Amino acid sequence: CASSLVGDGYTF.

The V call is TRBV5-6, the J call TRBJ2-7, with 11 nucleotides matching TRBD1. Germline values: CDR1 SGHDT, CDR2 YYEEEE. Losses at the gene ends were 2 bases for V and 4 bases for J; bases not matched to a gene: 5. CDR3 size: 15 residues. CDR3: CASSFGTGGLYEQYF. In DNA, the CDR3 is TGTGCCAGCAGCTTCGGGACAGGGGGTTTGTACGAGCAGTACTTC.